The clone carrying this TCR beta chain was counted once. Trimming left V 1 base short and J 0 bases short, with 10 bases between. Germline V gives CDR1 LNHDA, CDR2 SQIVND (reference sequence). The CDR3 sequence is 16 residues long. This entry is derived from a study of T cells in Graves' hyperthyroidism and ophthalmopathy. It was RNA transcripts that yielded the amplified TCR beta CDR3 regions. When the TCR CDR3 underwent first-round RT-PCR, the HTBI primer set was used. From the multiplex PCR reads, TCRdb called clonotypes with MiXCR, one entry per CDR3 protein. The table records approximately 720,000 distinct CDR3 sequences, 18% of them present only once.

The specimen sequenced was blood. This sequence joins TRBV19 and TRBJ1-5; no definite D call. The TCR originated in a woman aged 45 to 65 with Graves' hyperthyroidism that later progressed to Graves' ophthalmopathy. The CDR3 here is CASSIGAGYSNQPQHF. As DNA, the CDR3 is TGTGCCAGTAGTATAGGAGCGGGATATAGCAATCAGCCCCAGCATTTT.